One sample yielded the 30 T cell receptor beta chains listed below, sequenced in a study of Ad26.COV2.S vaccination and SARS-CoV-2 variants (dated by TCRdb to 2020 to 2023). The sample's treatment or condition, from its label and the paper: approximately 18 received Ad26.COV2.S at low or high dose, single or two shots; roughly 5 received placebo; per-sample allocation not given. For vaccine and placebo recipients, repertoires were sequenced using samples collected on day 63 after the first injection. Library preparation was by the immunoSEQ multiplex PCR assay. Not all clones reach the TCRdb copy of this immuneACCESS table, which keeps in-frame sequences only. Checked studies attribute under half of the gap to unresolved V genes and leave the rest unexplained. In this sample the table shows approximately 300,000 clones, approximately 80% of which occur a single time. In total, the top ten clones hold approximately 2.2% of the sample.

This material consisted of peripheral blood, taken in a trial of Ad26.COV2.S vaccine versus placebo. The receptors derive from a person aged 18-65 years who received the Ad26.COV2.S COVID-19 vaccine or a placebo.

This chain joins TRBV19 and TRBJ1-1, with a possible D match to TRBD1 (6 bases). CDR3 length: 14 residues. Germline CDR1 reads LNHDA; CDR2 reads SQIVND (reference sequence). Trimming removed 5 bases from V and 7 bases from J, with 17 bases in between. The CDR3 region is CASSADSKFNEAFF. DNA for the CDR3: TGTGCCAGTAGTGCGGACAGCAAGTTCAATGAAGCTTTCTTT.

V usage is TRBV4-2 and J usage is TRBJ2-7; the D is unclear. Trimming cost V 1 base and J 6 bases, with 10 bases left between them. The CDR3 sequence is 13 residues long. Germline values: CDR1 LGHNA, CDR2 YNFKEQ. The CDR3 reads CASSQVSVGEQYF. The CDR3 nucleotides are TGTGCCAGCAGCCAAGTGTCAGTAGGCGAGCAGTACTTC.

The chain employs TRBV9 and TRBJ2-5; the match to TRBD2 covers 11 bases. CDR1 and CDR2 (germline): SGDLS, YYNGEE. The CDR3 sequence is 15 residues long. After removal of 3 bases from V and 1 base from J, the junction contained 2 bases not matched to a gene. CDR3 protein: CASSATSGVQETQYF. For the CDR3, the DNA is TGTGCCAGCAGCGCGACTAGCGGGGTCCAAGAGACCCAGTACTTC.

About this clone itself: The junction differs from germline at one of its ends, possibly a read error. This chain uses TRBV5-8 with TRBJ1-5; D gene uncertain. Germline CDR1 and CDR2: SGHTS and YDEGEE. The CDR3 is 14 residues long. CDR3 sequence: CASSLLVSTQPQHF. CDR3 sequence (DNA): TGTGCCAGCAGCTTGTTGGTCAGCACTCAGCCCCAGCATTTT.

This chain links TRBV5-1 with TRBJ2-1; TRBD2 matches at 14 bases. The CDR3 has 17 amino acids. Per germline, CDR1 SGHRS and CDR2 YFSETQ. Trimming cost V 4 bases and J 2 bases; bases outside gene matches: 5. The CDR3 DNA sequence: TGCGCCAGCAGCCAGACTAGCGGGGGGGCCGCCTACAATGAGCAGTTCTTC. It translates to CASSQTSGGAAYNEQFF. The variable domain in full, completed from reference TRBV5-1 and TRBJ2-1, reads KAGVTQTPRYLIKTRGQQVTLSCSPISGHRSVSWYQQTPGQGLQFLFEYFSETQRNKGNFPGRFSGRQFSNSRSEMNVSTLELGDSALYLCASSQTSGGAAYNEQFFGPGTRLTVL.

DNA of the CDR3: TGTGCCAGCAGTCCCGGGGCGGCCTCCACTGAAGCTTTCTTT. Encoded protein: CASSPGAASTEAFF. This sequence joins TRBV6-5 and TRBJ1-1, with D possibly TRBD1 on 5 matching bases. The CDR3 loop spans 14 amino acids. V was trimmed by 5 bases and J by 4 bases, leaving 14 bases between them. Germline values: CDR1 MNHEY, CDR2 SVGAGI.

This clone was counted once. V usage is TRBV5-6 and J usage is TRBJ2-7, with D possibly TRBD1 on 7 matching bases. The CDR3 contains 14 residues. The V gene lost 2 bases and the J gene lost 2 bases, with 11 bases spanning the gap. From germline, CDR1 is SGHDT and CDR2 YYEEEE. The CDR3 here is CASSFPGGTYEQYF. The DNA of the CDR3 is TGTGCCAGCAGCTTCCCAGGGGGGACCTACGAGCAGTACTTC.

The CDR3 DNA is TGTGCCAGCAGTGCGGGAGGTGGTAATTCACCCCTCCACTTT. This gives the protein CASSAGGGNSPLHF. This chain uses TRBV2 with TRBJ1-6, with unresolved D. The germline V and J ends were trimmed by 4 bases and 6 bases, with 10 bases remaining between them. Germline-derived CDR1 and CDR2 are SNHLY and FYNNEI. The CDR3 is 14 residues long.

This chain connects TRBV19 to TRBJ2-6; possible D gene TRBD1, 6 bases. V was clipped by 5 bases and J by 2 bases, with 10 bases between them. The CDR3 is 15 amino acids. Germline assignment: CDR1 LNHDA and CDR2 SQIVND (reference sequence). This CDR3 reads CASSEGVAGANVLTF. Here the CDR3 DNA reads TGTGCCAGTAGTGAGGGGGTTGCTGGGGCCAACGTCCTGACTTTC.

This clone has more than one count but fewer than ten. This rearrangement joins TRBV29-1 to TRBJ2-7; D is possibly TRBD2 (5 bases). The CDR3 consists of 11 residues. In germline, CDR1 is SQVTM, CDR2 ANQGSEA. With 7 bases removed from V and 6 bases from J, the gap between germline ends came to 13 bases. As DNA, the CDR3 is TGCAGCGCCGGTTGGAGGACCGAGCAGTACTTC. Translated: CSAGWRTEQYF.

The rearrangement uses TRBV23-1 and TRBJ2-7; 8 bases agree with TRBD2. TRBV23-1 is an ORF for which the function is uncertain. This CDR3 has 18 amino acids. The V and J ends lost 2 bases and 3 bases, in that order; junction bases with no gene match: 15. The CDR3 sequence: CASSQLSGTLKGIYEQYF. CDR3 sequence (DNA): TGCGCCAGCAGTCAACTTAGCGGGACACTCAAGGGGATCTACGAGCAGTACTTC.

This chain connects TRBV29-1 to TRBJ1-4; D ambiguous. V was trimmed by 7 bases and J by 4 bases, leaving 4 bases between them. Germline V lookup: CDR1 SQVTM, CDR2 ANQGSEA. This CDR3 spans 10 amino acids. The CDR3 loop reads CSGLNEKLFF. The CDR3 nucleotides are TGCAGCGGGCTTAATGAAAAACTGTTTTTT.

V is TRBV5-1 and J is TRBJ2-7; 7 bases are a match to TRBD1. The junction had 5 bases not matched to a gene; V was cut back by 4 bases and J by 4 bases. Per the germline V gene, CDR1 is SGHRS and CDR2 is YFSETQ. The CDR3 length is 13 residues. The chain's CDR3 is CASSPRQGYEQYF. CDR3 DNA sequence: TGCGCCAGCAGCCCACGACAGGGTTACGAGCAGTACTTC.

The J gene is TRBJ2-5, the V gene TRBV6-6, with D perhaps matching TRBD1 or TRBD2 (5 bases each). This CDR3 contains 15 residues. V lost 0 bases and J 0 bases, leaving 8 bases between the germline ends. Germline lookup yields CDR1 MNHNY and CDR2 SVGAGI (reference sequence). This CDR3 is CASSYSSGHQETQYF. The CDR3 DNA sequence: TGTGCCAGCAGTTACTCTTCGGGACACCAAGAGACCCAGTACTTC.

The chain combines TRBV27 with TRBJ2-7, with D perhaps TRBD2 (6 bases). Germline-derived CDR1 and CDR2 are MNHEY and SMNVEV (reference sequence). The V and J ends lost 4 bases and 0 bases respectively, with 16 bases between them. This CDR3 is 16 amino acids long. CDR3 sequence (DNA): TGTGCCAGCAGTTCCTCCTGGGAGGCGCTCTCCTACGAGCAGTACTTC. Translated: CASSSSWEALSYEQYF.

A single count supports this clone. V gene TRBV19 combines with J gene TRBJ2-3; 9 positions agree with TRBD1. This CDR3 has 18 amino acids. CDR1 is LNHDA, CDR2 SQIVND, per germline (reference sequence). V shed 0 bases, J shed 6 bases, and the junction held 13 bases outside the gene matches. CDR3 coding DNA: TGTGCCAGTAGTATAGATTGGGACAGGGAAACCCGGAGGGATACGCAGTATTTT. Translation gives CASSIDWDRETRRDTQYF.

DNA for the CDR3: TGTGCTAGTGGTTTTGGGGGGTTAAGCTCCTACAATGAGCAGTTCTTC. Residues: CASGFGGLSSYNEQFF. The chain employs TRBV12-5 and TRBJ2-1, with D possibly being TRBD2 (6 bases). With 3 bases removed from V and 0 bases from J, the gap between germline ends came to 12 bases. There are 16 residues in the CDR3. Germline CDR1 reads LGHNT; CDR2 reads FRNRAP.

The V gene is TRBV30, the J gene TRBJ1-1; possible D gene TRBD1, 5 bases. This CDR3 spans 14 amino acids. V was clipped by 3 bases and J by 1 base, with 12 bases between them. CDR1 and CDR2 from the germline V gene are GTSNPN and SVGIG (reference sequence). CDR3 in amino acids: CAWSLPDRNTEAFF. The DNA of the CDR3 is TGTGCCTGGAGCCTTCCTGACAGGAACACTGAAGCTTTCTTT.

The genes are TRBV19 and TRBJ1-6; D might be TRBD1 (6 bases). Per the germline V gene, CDR1 is LNHDA and CDR2 is SQIVND (reference sequence). V was clipped by 7 bases and J by 11 bases, with 12 bases between them. This CDR3 is 12 amino acids long. CDR3 sequence (DNA): TGTGCCAGTACAGGGGAATTCGCACCCCTCCACTTT. Protein product: CASTGEFAPLHF. Full variable domain (rest looked up from reference TRBV19 and TRBJ1-6): DGGITQSPKYLFRKEGQNVTLSCEQNLNHDAMYWYRQDPGQGLRLIYYSQIVNDFQKGDIAEGYSVSREKKESFPLTVTSAQKNPTAFYLCASTGEFAPLHFGNGTRLTVT.

In nucleotides, the CDR3 is TGTGCCAGCAGCCTCCGGGAGACCGATGAGCAGTTCTTC. It specifies CASSLRETDEQFF. J is TRBJ2-1 and V is TRBV2; D is possibly TRBD2 (6 bases). Trimming took off 6 bases at V and 8 bases at J, with 14 bases between the two ends. CDR1 is SNHLY and CDR2 is FYNNEI in the germline V gene. The CDR3 runs to 13 residues.

This chain links TRBV5-1 with TRBJ2-3; no clear D. Between the trimmed V and J ends, which lost 5 bases and 6 bases, there was a span of 19 bases. The CDR3 contains 15 residues. CDR1 is SGHRS, CDR2 YFSETQ, per germline. CDR3 nucleotides: TGCGCCAGCAGTCGTCGACCTCCCCCGACGGATACGCAGTATTTT. Its protein is CASSRRPPPTDTQYF.

The rearrangement joins TRBV27 to TRBJ2-3; 7 bases are a match to TRBD1. V dropped 6 bases and J dropped 2; count of bases not matched to a gene: 2. Germline lookup yields CDR1 MNHEY and CDR2 SMNVEV (reference sequence). The CDR3 consists of 13 residues. CDR3 region: CASRGQNTDTQYF. The CDR3 nucleotides read TGTGCCAGCAGGGGACAGAACACAGATACGCAGTATTTT.

This rearrangement joins TRBV11-2 to TRBJ2-7; D not resolved. Germline V gene data show CDR1 as SGHAT and CDR2 as FQNNGV. The V gene lost 0 bases and the J gene lost 7 bases, with 10 bases spanning the gap. CDR3 length equals 13 residues. The CDR3: CASSLDPPREQYF. The CDR3 DNA reads as TGTGCCAGCAGCTTAGATCCCCCACGAGAGCAGTACTTC.

This clone was picked up one time. The chain recombines TRBV2 with TRBJ2-3, with D perhaps TRBD1 (5 bases). Germline lookup yields CDR1 SNHLY and CDR2 FYNNEI. V lost 4 bases and J lost 9, with 17 bases in between. CDR3 length equals 14 residues. Here the CDR3 DNA reads TGTGCCAGCAGTGTACCCAAGGGGTCACGGACGCAGTATTTT. Translating it yields CASSVPKGSRTQYF.

This chain connects TRBV9 to TRBJ1-6; D is uncertain. Trimming left V 1 base short and J 10 bases short, with 15 bases between. Germline-derived CDR1 and CDR2 are SGDLS and YYNGEE. The CDR3 runs to 15 residues. Written as DNA, the CDR3 is TGTGCCAGCAGCGTATCTTTTACCTCCCTCTCACCCCTCCACTTT. It translates to CASSVSFTSLSPLHF.

The V and J genes are TRBV5-1 and TRBJ2-5, with 13 bases lining up with TRBD2. V lost 4 bases, J lost 2 bases, and 8 bases stayed unmatched. This CDR3 is 17 amino acids long. The germline V gene encodes CDR1 SGHRS and CDR2 YFSETQ. This chain's CDR3 is CASSPGLAGETQETQYF. CDR3 bases: TGCGCCAGCAGCCCCGGACTAGCGGGGGAAACTCAAGAGACCCAGTACTTC.

The chain is built from TRBV9 and TRBJ2-1, with no clear D. Germline V gene lookup returns CDR1 SGDLS and CDR2 YYNGEE. The CDR3 totals 15 residues. Deletions cut 0 bases from V and 5 bases from J, with 12 bases between. The CDR3 DNA reads TGTGCCAGCAGCGTAGCAGGTACCCCAAACAATGAGCAGTTCTTC. Translated: CASSVAGTPNNEQFF.

V and J are TRBV9 and TRBJ2-1, with TRBD2 identical over 9 bases. The CDR3 sequence is 16 residues long. The J segment lost 4 bases and the V segment lost 4 bases, leaving 9 bases of the junction unmatched. Germline V gives CDR1 SGDLS, CDR2 YYNGEE. CDR3 sequence reads: CASSPGTSPEYNEQFF. The CDR3 DNA follows: TGTGCCAGCAGCCCGGGGACTAGCCCAGAATACAATGAGCAGTTCTTC. The full variable domain, completed using reference TRBV9 and TRBJ2-1, is DSGVTQTPKHLITATGQRVTLRCSPRSGDLSVYWYQQSLDQGLQFLIQYYNGEERAKGNILERFSAQQFPDLHSELNLSSLELGDSALYFCASSPGTSPEYNEQFFGPGTRLTVL.

The CDR3 here is CASSPNTVRETQYF. CDR3 coding DNA: TGTGCCAGCTCACCAAACACCGTCCGGGAGACCCAGTACTTC. The chain is built from TRBV18 and TRBJ2-5, with D uncertain. Germline V gene data show CDR1 as KGHSH and CDR2 as LQKENI. This CDR3 comprises 14 residues. The ends were cut back, 2 bases at V and 5 bases at J, with 12 bases in the middle.

The V and J genes are TRBV6-5 and TRBJ1-2; a possible D gene is TRBD1 (5 bases). The V gene's germline CDR1 is MNHEY and CDR2 SVGAGI. This CDR3 is built from 14 residues. V was pared by 8 bases and J by 6 bases, with 19 bases between. In DNA form, the CDR3 reads TGTGCCAGCCTGGTGGTTGGCAGGGTGAATGGCTACACCTTC. Residues: CASLVVGRVNGYTF.